The clone carrying this T cell receptor (beta chain) was recorded once. The record originates from a study of graft-versus-host responses after intestinal transplantation. Looking at the study overall: Each recipient received anti-thymocyte globulin induction, then tacrolimus and steroids for about 3 years.

The method was immunoSEQ multiplex PCR; TCRdb's version includes in-frame clones alone and lacks a portion of them. The sample has tens of thousands of clones; 75% to 95% are singletons. Per germline, CDR1 WSHSY and CDR2 SAAADI. This CDR3 has 15 amino acids. Trimming removed 3 bases at V and 2 bases at J, with 13 bases between. Sequenced material: PBMCs, taken almost 320 days after intestinal transplant. This receptor was taken from a human patient who received an intestinal transplant, so some T cells may come from the graft donor. This chain links TRBV10-2 with TRBJ1-2; no clear D. In DNA, the CDR3 is TGCGCCAGCAGTGATTTTCTGACCGGGAACTATGGCTACACCTTC. This codes for CASSDFLTGNYGYTF.